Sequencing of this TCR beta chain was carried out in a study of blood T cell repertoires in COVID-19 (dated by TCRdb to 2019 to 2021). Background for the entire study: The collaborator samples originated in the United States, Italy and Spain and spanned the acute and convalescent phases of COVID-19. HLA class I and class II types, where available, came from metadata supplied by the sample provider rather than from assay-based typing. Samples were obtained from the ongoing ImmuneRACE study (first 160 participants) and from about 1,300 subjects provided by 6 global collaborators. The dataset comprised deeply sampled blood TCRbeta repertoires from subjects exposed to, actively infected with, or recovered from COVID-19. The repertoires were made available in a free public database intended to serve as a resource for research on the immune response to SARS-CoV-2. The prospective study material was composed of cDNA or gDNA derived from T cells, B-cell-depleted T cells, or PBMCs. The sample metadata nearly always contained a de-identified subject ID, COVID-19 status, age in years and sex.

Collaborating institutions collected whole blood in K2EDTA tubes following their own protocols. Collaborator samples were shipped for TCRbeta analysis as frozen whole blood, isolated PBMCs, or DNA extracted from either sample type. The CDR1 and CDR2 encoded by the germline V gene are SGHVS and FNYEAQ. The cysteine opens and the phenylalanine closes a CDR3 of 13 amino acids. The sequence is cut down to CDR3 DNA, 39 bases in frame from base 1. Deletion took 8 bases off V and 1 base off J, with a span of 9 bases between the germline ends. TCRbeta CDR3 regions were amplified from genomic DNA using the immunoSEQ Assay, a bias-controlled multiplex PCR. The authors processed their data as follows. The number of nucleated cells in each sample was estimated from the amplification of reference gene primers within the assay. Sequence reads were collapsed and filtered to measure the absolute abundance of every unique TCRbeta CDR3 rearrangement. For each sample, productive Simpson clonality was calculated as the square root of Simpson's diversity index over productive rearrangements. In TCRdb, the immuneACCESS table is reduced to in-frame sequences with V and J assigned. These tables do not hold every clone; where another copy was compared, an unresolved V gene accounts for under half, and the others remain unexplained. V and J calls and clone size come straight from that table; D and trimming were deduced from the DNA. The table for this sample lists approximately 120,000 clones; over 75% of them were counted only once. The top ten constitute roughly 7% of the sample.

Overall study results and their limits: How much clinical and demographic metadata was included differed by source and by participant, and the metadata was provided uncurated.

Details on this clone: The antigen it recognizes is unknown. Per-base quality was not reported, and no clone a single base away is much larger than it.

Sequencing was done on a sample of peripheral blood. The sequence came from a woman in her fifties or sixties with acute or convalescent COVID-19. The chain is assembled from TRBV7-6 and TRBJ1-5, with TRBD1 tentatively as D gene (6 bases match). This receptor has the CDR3 CASVQGSNQPQHF. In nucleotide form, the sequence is TGTGCCAGCGTACAGGGAAGCAATCAGCCCCAGCATTTT.